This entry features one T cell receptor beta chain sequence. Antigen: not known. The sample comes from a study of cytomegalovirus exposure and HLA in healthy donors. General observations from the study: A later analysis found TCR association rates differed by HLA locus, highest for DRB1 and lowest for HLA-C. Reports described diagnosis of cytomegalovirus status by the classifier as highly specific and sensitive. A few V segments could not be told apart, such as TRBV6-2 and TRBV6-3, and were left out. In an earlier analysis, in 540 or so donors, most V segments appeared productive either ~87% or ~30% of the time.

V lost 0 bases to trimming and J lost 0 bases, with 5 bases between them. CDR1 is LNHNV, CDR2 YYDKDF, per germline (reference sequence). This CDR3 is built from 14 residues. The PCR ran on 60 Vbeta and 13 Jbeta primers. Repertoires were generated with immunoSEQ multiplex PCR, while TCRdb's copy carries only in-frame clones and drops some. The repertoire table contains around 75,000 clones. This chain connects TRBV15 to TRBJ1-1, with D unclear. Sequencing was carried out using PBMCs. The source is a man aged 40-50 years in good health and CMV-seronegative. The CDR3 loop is CATSRDRVNTEAFF. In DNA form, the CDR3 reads TGTGCCACCAGCAGAGATCGGGTGAACACTGAAGCTTTCTTT.